These 25 T cell receptor beta chains originate from one sample sequenced in a study of blood T cell repertoires in COVID-19. Here immunoSEQ multiplex PCR was the method, and the copy in TCRdb shows in-frame clones only, minus some. This table has 100,000 to 150,000 clones, around 74% appearing once. The sequenced sample was peripheral blood. The receptors stem from a man in his sixties with acute or convalescent COVID-19.

The chain combines TRBV24-1 with TRBJ1-2, with 9 bases fitting TRBD1. J was trimmed by 7 bases and V by 3 bases; bases with no gene match: 8. Germline CDR1 is KGHDR and CDR2 is SFDVKD. The CDR3 is made up of 15 amino acids. CDR3 amino acids: CATSDPRDRVTGYTF. DNA of the CDR3: TGTGCCACCAGTGATCCAAGGGACAGGGTAACTGGCTACACCTTC.

The genes are TRBV7-2 and TRBJ2-3, with 7 bases fitting TRBD2. Unmatched junction bases numbered 2, after V lost 2 bases and J lost 0 bases. The CDR3 is 15 residues long. The V gene's germline CDR1 is SGHTA and CDR2 FQGNSA. CDR3 protein: CASSLRGLSTDTQYF. For the CDR3, the DNA is TGTGCCAGCAGCTTAAGGGGACTAAGCACAGATACGCAGTATTTT.

This clone turned up a few times. Additional DNA sequences in this sample encode the identical CDR3. The V call is TRBV15, the J call TRBJ1-1; a possible D gene is TRBD1 (5 bases). V was trimmed by 1 base and J by 3 bases, leaving 6 bases between them. Germline lookup yields CDR1 LNHNV and CDR2 YYDKDF (reference sequence). The CDR3 consists of 13 residues. CDR3 loop: CATSRGGDTEAFF. CDR3 nucleotide sequence: TGTGCCACCAGCAGAGGGGGCGACACTGAAGCTTTCTTT.

The chain uses TRBV19 and TRBJ1-1, with D unresolved. V was pared by 5 bases and J by 9 bases, with 16 bases between. The germline gives CDR1 LNHDA, CDR2 SQIVND (reference sequence). The CDR3 spans 13 residues. In DNA, the CDR3 is TGTGCCAGTAGTGGACTGTCGGCACCGAAAGCTTTCTTT. Translation gives CASSGLSAPKAFF.

This clone was seen a single time. The chain is built from TRBV6-5 and TRBJ2-1; 9 nucleotides line up with TRBD2. The CDR3 is 14 residues long. J gave up 3 bases and V 7 bases, and 4 bases lay outside the gene matches. Per germline, CDR1 MNHEY and CDR2 SVGAGI. The CDR3 coding sequence is TGTGCCAGCACCCCTAGCGGGAACTACAATGAGCAGTTCTTC. Amino acids: CASTPSGNYNEQFF.

The V and J genes are TRBV5-1 and TRBJ2-2; the D gene is possibly TRBD2 (5 bases). The V end lost 1 base, the J end lost 1 base, and 17 bases lay between the germline ends. The CDR3 has 18 residues. The germline CDR1 and CDR2 sequences are SGHRS and YFSETQ. As DNA, the CDR3 is TGCGCCAGCAGCTTGTTCGCTAGGCGAGCGGAGAACACCGGGGAGCTGTTTTTT. Protein: CASSLFARRAENTGELFF.

The gene calls are TRBV5-6 and TRBJ1-6; perhaps TRBD1 as D (6 bases). The CDR3 is made up of 15 amino acids. Germline lookup yields CDR1 SGHDT and CDR2 YYEEEE. Trimming removed 1 base at V and 3 bases at J, with 8 bases between. The CDR3, as DNA: TGTGCCAGCAGCTTGACAGGGAACTATAATTCACCCCTCCACTTT. Translated: CASSLTGNYNSPLHF.

This clone was found once. J is TRBJ2-6 and V is TRBV9; 7 bases match TRBD1. The CDR3 is 17 residues long. Germline values: CDR1 SGDLS, CDR2 YYNGEE. The V and J ends lost 0 bases and 0 bases, in that order; junction bases with no gene match: 3. CDR3 DNA sequence: TGTGCCAGCAGCGTAGTGGACAGGAGCTCTGGGGCCAACGTCCTGACTTTC. Residues: CASSVVDRSSGANVLTF.

This clone appeared a single time. V and J are TRBV4-2 and TRBJ1-5; TRBD1 might be the D (6 bases). Trimming left V 6 bases short and J 1 base short, with 10 bases between. The length of the CDR3 is 14 residues. Germline V lookup: CDR1 LGHNA, CDR2 YNFKEQ. CDR3 sequence (DNA): TGTGCCAGCAGTCATACAGGGAGCAATCAGCCCCAGCATTTT. Its protein is CASSHTGSNQPQHF.

V is TRBV2 and J is TRBJ2-1; 13 bases match TRBD2. After removal of 7 bases from V and 6 bases from J, the junction contained 6 bases not matched to a gene. Germline assignment: CDR1 SNHLY and CDR2 FYNNEI. The CDR3 has 15 residues. Here the CDR3 DNA reads TGTGCCAGCACCCCAGGACTAGCGGGAGTCAATGAGCAGTTCTTC. This gives the protein CASTPGLAGVNEQFF.

The V call is TRBV6-5, the J call TRBJ2-5, with 12 bases fitting TRBD2. Germline CDR1 MNHEY, CDR2 SVGAGI. J was trimmed by 6 bases and V by 5 bases; bases with no gene match: 4. The CDR3 contains 14 residues. CDR3 nucleotide sequence: TGTGCCAGCAGTCTAGCGGGAGGGCCCAAGACCCAGTACTTC. Its translation is CASSLAGGPKTQYF.

The chain employs TRBV10-3 and TRBJ2-3, with D possibly matching TRBD2 (5 bases). V was pared by 4 bases and J by 4 bases, with 15 bases between. The CDR3 covers 15 residues. Germline V lookup: CDR1 ENHRY, CDR2 SYGVKD. In DNA form, the CDR3 reads TGTGCCATCAGTGGAATGACGGGAACAGCAGATACGCAGTATTTT. It specifies CAISGMTGTADTQYF.

Only one count was recorded for this clone. The gene calls are TRBV19 and TRBJ1-5, with a possible D match to TRBD1 (5 bases). The CDR3 sequence is 14 residues long. The germline gives CDR1 LNHDA, CDR2 SQIVND (reference sequence). With 8 bases removed from V and 3 bases from J, the gap between germline ends came to 14 bases. The CDR3 DNA follows: TGTGCCAGTCAAGGGGCATCCTACAATCAGCCCCAGCATTTT. This sequence encodes CASQGASYNQPQHF.

This clone has a count of ten or more. The chain couples TRBV2 to TRBJ2-2, with TRBD1 identical over 7 bases. Germline CDR1 is SNHLY and CDR2 is FYNNEI. CDR3 size: 15 residues. The V gene end was trimmed by 6 bases and the J gene end by 6 bases; junction bases not matched to a gene: 10. CDR3 DNA: TGTGCCAGCAGAGAGGTGACAGGGTCGGCCGGGGAGCTGTTTTTT. Encoded protein: CASREVTGSAGELFF.

The V and J genes are TRBV5-1 and TRBJ1-4; D is possibly TRBD1 (6 bases). Trimming stripped 1 base from V and 8 bases from J, with 18 bases between. This CDR3 contains 16 residues. From germline, CDR1 is SGHRS and CDR2 YFSETQ. CDR3 in DNA: TGCGCCAGCAGCTTGCCCGGGACAACCGGAATGGAAAAACTGTTTTTT. Translating gives CASSLPGTTGMEKLFF.

This clone appeared once. The chain is built from TRBV7-7 and TRBJ2-2; D is uncertain. CDR1 and CDR2 from the germline V gene are SSHAT and FNYEAQ (reference sequence). Trimming took 3 bases from V and 6 from J, leaving 8 bases between them. The CDR3 extends over 13 amino acids. The CDR3: CASSLKASGELFF. The CDR3 DNA reads TGTGCCAGCAGCTTGAAAGCATCCGGGGAGCTGTTTTTT.

This clone was seen just once. The chain links TRBV6-1 to TRBJ1-4, with a tentative D call TRBD1 (5 bases). The V gene lost 3 bases and the J gene lost 6 bases, with 14 bases spanning the gap. CDR1 is MNHNS and CDR2 is SASEGT in the germline V gene. The CDR3 is made up of 15 amino acids. The CDR3 reads CASSDESGVDEKLFF. The DNA of the CDR3 is TGTGCCAGCAGTGATGAGTCGGGGGTGGATGAAAAACTGTTTTTT.

This clone was detected a few times. This chain connects TRBV18 to TRBJ2-1; 9 nucleotides line up with TRBD2. The CDR3 loop spans 16 amino acids. Looked up from germline, CDR1 is KGHSH and CDR2 is LQKENI. Trimming at V came to 0 bases and at J to 10 bases, leaving 10 bases not matched to a gene. In nucleotides, the CDR3 is TGTGCCAGCTCACCACCCGGGACTAGCCTTCGGGCGGAGCAGTTCTTC. Its translation: CASSPPGTSLRAEQFF.

The chain has TRBV28 and TRBJ2-3; 8 bases map to TRBD2. With V trimmed by 4 bases and J by 1 base, 1 base remained unmatched. The CDR3 is 14 amino acids. CDR1 MDHEN and CDR2 SYDVKM come from the germline V gene. The CDR3 region has the DNA TGTGCCAGCAGTTCACTAGCGGGCACAGATACGCAGTATTTT. It encodes CASSSLAGTDTQYF.

J is TRBJ1-5 and V is TRBV5-6; TRBD1 is a possible D gene (5 bases). Germline V lookup: CDR1 SGHDT, CDR2 YYEEEE. V dropped 4 bases and J dropped 1 base, with 12 bases sitting between them. This CDR3 has 15 amino acids. CDR3 in amino acids: CASSQDSGSNQPQHF. The CDR3 bases are TGTGCCAGCAGCCAAGACAGCGGGAGCAATCAGCCCCAGCATTTT.

This clone came up a few times. The V gene is TRBV30, the J gene TRBJ2-5, with 13 bases fitting TRBD2. Looked up from germline, CDR1 is GTSNPN and CDR2 is SVGIG (reference sequence). V dropped 5 bases and J dropped 5; count of bases not matched to a gene: 8. The length of the CDR3 is 15 residues. The CDR3 sequence: CAWGGLAGRVETQYF. CDR3 bases: TGTGCCTGGGGGGGACTAGCGGGACGAGTGGAGACCCAGTACTTC. The whole variable domain, filled in from reference TRBV30 and TRBJ2-5, reads SQTIHQWPATLVQPVGSPLSLECTVEGTSNPNLYWYRQAAGRGLQLLFYSVGIGQISSEVPQNLSASRPQDRQFILSSKKLLLSDSGFYLCAWGGLAGRVETQYFGPGTRLLVL.

The chain carries TRBV6-4 and TRBJ2-7, with 7 bases that match TRBD2. The CDR3 runs 13 residues. The germline CDR1 and CDR2 sequences are MRHNA and SNTAGT. V was pared by 4 bases and J by 6 bases, with 6 bases of the junction left unmatched. CDR3 protein: CASSVLSGGEQYF. The CDR3 coding sequence is TGTGCCAGCAGTGTACTGTCGGGGGGCGAGCAGTACTTC.

In DNA, the CDR3 is TGTGCCAGCAGCTTGGCGGGACGGGAGTCTATTGGCTACACCTTC. Translated, it gives CASSLAGRESIGYTF. This sequence joins TRBV5-4 and TRBJ1-2; D perhaps matches TRBD1 (5 bases). With 0 bases removed from V and 7 bases from J, the gap between germline ends came to 16 bases. Germline V gene data show CDR1 as SGHNT and CDR2 as YYREEE (reference sequence). CDR3 length equals 15 residues.

The rearrangement uses TRBV12-3 or TRBV12-4 and TRBJ2-7; perhaps TRBD1 as D (6 bases). The germline V and J ends were trimmed by 3 bases and 5 bases, with 11 bases remaining between them. This CDR3 is 13 amino acids long. The CDR3 coding sequence is TGTGCCAGCAGTTTTTCCGGGACAAACGAGCAGTACTTC. Its translation: CASSFSGTNEQYF.

V is TRBV2 and J is TRBJ1-2, with 8 bases aligning to TRBD1. The CDR3 has 14 residues. CDR1 and CDR2 from the germline V gene are SNHLY and FYNNEI. V trimming: 1 base; J trimming: 5 bases; junction bases outside the gene matches: 3. The DNA for the CDR3 is TGTGCCAGCAGTGAAGACAGGGGGTTATATGGCTACACCTTC. It translates to CASSEDRGLYGYTF.